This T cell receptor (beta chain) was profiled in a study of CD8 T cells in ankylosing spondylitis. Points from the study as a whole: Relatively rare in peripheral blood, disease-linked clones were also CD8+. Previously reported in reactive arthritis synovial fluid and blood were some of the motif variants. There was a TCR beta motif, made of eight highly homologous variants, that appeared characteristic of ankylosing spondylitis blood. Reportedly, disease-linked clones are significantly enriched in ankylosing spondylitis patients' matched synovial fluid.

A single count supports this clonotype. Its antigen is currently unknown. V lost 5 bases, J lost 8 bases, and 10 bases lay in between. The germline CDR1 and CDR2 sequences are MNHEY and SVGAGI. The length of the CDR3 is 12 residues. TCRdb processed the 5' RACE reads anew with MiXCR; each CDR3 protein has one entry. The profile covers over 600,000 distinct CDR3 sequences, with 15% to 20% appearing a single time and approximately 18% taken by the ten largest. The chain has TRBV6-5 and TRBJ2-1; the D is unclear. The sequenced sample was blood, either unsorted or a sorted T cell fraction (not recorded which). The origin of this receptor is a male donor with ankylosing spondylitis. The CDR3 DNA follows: TGTGCCAGCAGTAGGTCGATTGATGAGCAGTTCTTC. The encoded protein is CASSRSIDEQFF.